This entry lists 25 T cell receptor beta chains sequenced from one sample in a study of shared clonotypes between healthy human individuals. Assay: immunoSEQ multiplex PCR; the TCRdb copy retains only in-frame clones and omits some. Of a few hundred thousand clones listed, around 96% are singletons. The sequencing input was memory CD8+ T cells sorted from blood. Subset: CD45RO+ cells pooled with CCR7-negative TemRA cells. Every receptor here comes from a man in his thirties or forties in good health.

This chain connects TRBV20-1 to TRBJ2-2; no clear D gene. The ends were cut back, 2 bases at V and 6 bases at J, with 4 bases in the middle. The germline gives CDR1 DFQATT, CDR2 SNEGSKA (reference sequence). This CDR3 is 11 amino acids long. This CDR3 reads CSARLAGELFF. CDR3 nucleotide sequence: TGCAGTGCTAGACTAGCCGGGGAGCTGTTTTTT.

J is TRBJ2-2 and V is TRBV10-3, with TRBD2 identical over 9 bases. The germline CDR1 and CDR2 sequences are ENHRY and SYGVKD. The CDR3 runs to 14 residues. J lost 4 bases, V lost 10 bases, and 7 bases had no gene match. In DNA, the CDR3 is TGTGCCAACAGAGCGGGAGGTCTCACCGGGGAGCTGTTTTTT. This translates into CANRAGGLTGELFF.

Only one count was recorded for this clone. The rearrangement uses TRBV7-3 and TRBJ1-2, with D possibly TRBD1 on 6 matching bases. In germline, CDR1 is SGHTA, CDR2 FQGTGA. The V and J ends lost 2 bases and 4 bases respectively, with 8 bases between them. This CDR3 has 13 residues. The CDR3 DNA follows: TGTGCCAGCAGCTTAGGACAGTCCTATGGCTACACCTTC. Its protein product is CASSLGQSYGYTF.

Remarks on this clone: Other DNA sequences in this sample translate to the same CDR3. The genes are TRBV20-1 and TRBJ2-1; D gene unclear. The germline gives CDR1 DFQATT, CDR2 SNEGSKA (reference sequence). The germline V and J ends were trimmed by 1 base and 5 bases, with 3 bases remaining between them. The CDR3 totals 11 residues. The CDR3 region has the DNA TGCAGTGCTAGAGGCAACAATGAGCAGTTCTTC. It is translated as CSARGNNEQFF.

The V gene is TRBV6-4, the J gene TRBJ2-2; 10 bases agree with TRBD1. The length of the CDR3 is 15 residues. V was pared by 5 bases and J by 2 bases, with 2 bases of the junction left unmatched. Germline V gene sequence: CDR1 MRHNA, CDR2 SNTAGT. CDR3 sequence: CASSRDRGNTGELFF. The CDR3 coding sequence is TGTGCCAGCAGTCGGGACAGGGGAAACACCGGGGAGCTGTTTTTT.

The V call is TRBV19, the J call TRBJ2-2; 9 nucleotides line up with TRBD1. V gave up 3 bases and J gave up 4 bases; unmatched junction bases: 6. This CDR3 contains 16 residues. The germline CDR1 and CDR2 sequences are LNHDA and SQIVND (reference sequence). CDR3 residues: CASSIWDRVGTGELFF. CDR3 nucleotide sequence: TGTGCCAGTAGTATTTGGGACAGGGTTGGCACCGGGGAGCTGTTTTTT.

V is TRBV20-1 and J is TRBJ2-1; possibly TRBD2 for D (5 bases). The V and J ends lost 0 bases and 12 bases respectively, with 9 bases between them. In germline, CDR1 is DFQATT, CDR2 SNEGSKA (reference sequence). The CDR3 consists of 11 residues. The CDR3 DNA is TGCAGTGCTAGAGATTGGGAGACGCAGTTCTTC. Amino acid sequence: CSARDWETQFF.

This clone has a single count. The V call is TRBV30, the J call TRBJ1-1; the D gene is possibly TRBD1 (5 bases). V was pared by 7 bases and J by 0 bases, with 9 bases between. This CDR3 is 12 amino acids long. The germline V gene has CDR1 GTSNPN and CDR2 SVGIG (reference sequence). The CDR3 here is CASRVLNTEAFF. The CDR3 DNA follows: TGTGCCTCCAGGGTTTTGAACACTGAAGCTTTCTTT. Variable domain in full (rest from reference TRBV30 and TRBJ1-1): SQTIHQWPATLVQPVGSPLSLECTVEGTSNPNLYWYRQAAGRGLQLLFYSVGIGQISSEVPQNLSASRPQDRQFILSSKKLLLSDSGFYLCASRVLNTEAFFGQGTRLTVV.

The sample holds one count of this clone. V is TRBV6-5 and J is TRBJ2-2; no reliable D call. Germline CDR1 and CDR2: MNHEY and SVGAGI. This CDR3 is 13 amino acids long. The V end was cut by 6 bases, the J end by 3 bases, with 8 bases between. CDR3 nucleotide sequence: TGTGCCAGCAGCCTGCCCGACACCGGGGAGCTGTTTTTT. This gives the protein CASSLPDTGELFF.

The V call is TRBV19, the J call TRBJ1-3; 9 bases align to TRBD1. V gave up 4 bases and J gave up 5 bases; unmatched junction bases: 6. From germline, CDR1 is LNHDA and CDR2 SQIVND (reference sequence). This CDR3 is built from 15 residues. CDR3 DNA sequence: TGTGCCAGTAGTACCCCCGGGACAGGGAGAAACACCATATATTTT. The encoded protein is CASSTPGTGRNTIYF. The full variable domain, in which reference TRBV19 and TRBJ1-3 provide the parts outside the CDR3, is DGGITQSPKYLFRKEGQNVTLSCEQNLNHDAMYWYRQDPGQGLRLIYYSQIVNDFQKGDIAEGYSVSREKKESFPLTVTSAQKNPTAFYLCASSTPGTGRNTIYFGEGSWLTVV.

This clone was observed a few times. Other DNA sequences in this sample translate to the same CDR3. The chain recombines TRBV4-2 with TRBJ1-5; a possible D gene is TRBD1 (6 bases). Germline V gene data show CDR1 as LGHNA and CDR2 as YNFKEQ. There are 14 residues in the CDR3. Between the trimmed V and J ends, which lost 1 base and 2 bases, there was a span of 6 bases. In DNA form, the CDR3 reads TGTGCCAGCAGCCAAGGACAGGGCAATCAGCCCCAGCATTTT. Protein: CASSQGQGNQPQHF.

J is TRBJ2-1 and V is TRBV6-1; D is unresolved. Per the germline V gene, CDR1 is MNHNS and CDR2 is SASEGT. The CDR3 spans 12 residues. V lost 3 bases, J lost 9 bases, and 9 bases lay in between. For the CDR3, the DNA is TGTGCCAGCAGTGATCTATGGGTTGAGCAGTTCTTC. Its translation: CASSDLWVEQFF.

The chain has TRBV10-3 and TRBJ2-1; possibly TRBD2 for D (6 bases). This CDR3 is 17 amino acids long. Germline values: CDR1 ENHRY, CDR2 SYGVKD. Trimming took 3 bases from V and 0 from J, leaving 15 bases between them. Here the CDR3 reads CAISELEGAGSYNEQFF. In DNA form, the CDR3 reads TGTGCCATCAGTGAATTGGAGGGCGCGGGCTCCTACAATGAGCAGTTCTTC.

The chain links TRBV11-2 to TRBJ1-2; 9 nucleotides align to TRBD1. This CDR3 is 14 amino acids long. The germline CDR1 and CDR2 sequences are SGHAT and FQNNGV. J was trimmed by 4 bases and V by 5 bases; bases with no gene match: 5. CDR3 region: CASSIGGQGYGYTF. The CDR3 coding sequence is TGTGCCAGCAGCATAGGGGGACAGGGCTATGGCTACACCTTC.

DNA of the CDR3: TGTGCCAGCAGTGGTCAAACAGGGGGCTACGAGCAGTACTTC. Amino acids: CASSGQTGGYEQYF. The chain has TRBV6-5 and TRBJ2-7, with 8 bases fitting TRBD1. After removal of 5 bases from V and 3 bases from J, the junction contained 6 bases not matched to a gene. The CDR3 is 14 amino acids. The germline CDR1 and CDR2 sequences are MNHEY and SVGAGI.

This chain uses TRBV29-1 with TRBJ1-3; D is uncertain. CDR3 size: 12 residues. The V end lost 4 bases, the J end lost 0 bases, and 4 bases lay between the germline ends. Per germline, CDR1 SQVTM and CDR2 ANQGSEA. CDR3 loop: CSVVSSGNTIYF. CDR3 DNA: TGCAGCGTTGTCAGCTCTGGAAACACCATATATTTT.

The chain is built from TRBV5-8 and TRBJ2-2, with D uncertain. Trimming took off 4 bases at V and 6 bases at J, with 4 bases between the two ends. Germline V gene sequence: CDR1 SGHTS, CDR2 YDEGEE. The CDR3 covers 11 residues. The CDR3 bases are TGTGCCAGCAGCCCCTCCGGGGAGCTGTTTTTT. Its translation is CASSPSGELFF.

The rearrangement uses TRBV5-5 and TRBJ1-1; no reliable D call. CDR3 size: 12 residues. With 5 bases removed from V and 11 bases from J, the gap between germline ends came to 16 bases. Germline V gene lookup returns CDR1 SGHKS and CDR2 YYEKEE (reference sequence). The CDR3 region has the DNA TGTGCCAGCAGTCCCCGTGGCGGCGGGGCTTTCTTT. This codes for CASSPRGGGAFF.

This clone was seen once. The V and J genes are TRBV28 and TRBJ1-1; D unclear. The CDR3 is 15 amino acids. Germline V CDR1 and CDR2: MDHEN, SYDVKM. V dropped 1 base and J dropped 1 base, with 10 bases sitting between them. CDR3 sequence: CASSLSPPGNTEAFF. The CDR3 coding sequence is TGTGCCAGCAGTTTATCGCCCCCCGGGAACACTGAAGCTTTCTTT.

This clone was seen just once. The V gene is TRBV5-1, the J gene TRBJ2-4; D gene uncertain. Trimming shortened V by 1 base and J by 7 bases, and 24 bases separated the two germline ends. This CDR3 region has 18 residues. The germline CDR1 and CDR2 sequences are SGHRS and YFSETQ. The CDR3 spells CASSLRSLGASPWNIQYF. The CDR3 DNA reads TGCGCCAGCAGCTTGAGATCGTTGGGCGCGTCTCCGTGGAACATTCAGTACTTC. Looking up the rest from reference TRBV5-1 and TRBJ2-4 gives the full variable domain: KAGVTQTPRYLIKTRGQQVTLSCSPISGHRSVSWYQQTPGQGLQFLFEYFSETQRNKGNFPGRFSGRQFSNSRSEMNVSTLELGDSALYLCASSLRSLGASPWNIQYFGAGTRLSVL.

This chain uses TRBV7-2 with TRBJ2-1; TRBD1 matches at 11 bases. J lost 6 bases, V lost 5 bases, and 9 bases had no gene match. The germline V gene encodes CDR1 SGHTA and CDR2 FQGNSA. The CDR3 covers 16 residues. CDR3 loop: CASSLRTGTGGNEQFF. The CDR3, as DNA: TGTGCCAGCAGCCTAAGAACCGGGACAGGGGGCAATGAGCAGTTCTTC. The full variable domain, in which reference TRBV7-2 and TRBJ2-1 provide the parts outside the CDR3, is GAGVSQSPSNKVTEKGKDVELRCDPISGHTALYWYRQSLGQGLEFLIYFQGNSAPDKSGLPSDRFSAERTGGSVSTLTIQRTQQEDSAVYLCASSLRTGTGGNEQFFGPGTRLTVL.

The V gene is TRBV2, the J gene TRBJ1-6; 7 bases line up with TRBD1. This CDR3 comprises 16 residues. The germline V gene encodes CDR1 SNHLY and CDR2 FYNNEI. V gave up 7 bases and J gave up 0 bases; unmatched junction bases: 6. CDR3 sequence (DNA): TGTGCCAGCAACGGAGGGGACAGCTCCTATAATTCACCCCTCCACTTT. It yields the protein CASNGGDSSYNSPLHF.

The rearrangement uses TRBV7-8 and TRBJ2-1, with D uncertain. The germline V and J ends were trimmed by 7 bases and 6 bases, with 13 bases remaining between them. This CDR3 spans 13 amino acids. Germline V gene sequence: CDR1 SGHVS, CDR2 FQNEAQ. CDR3 region: CASNPLPPNEQFF. DNA for the CDR3: TGTGCCAGCAACCCGCTGCCCCCCAATGAGCAGTTCTTC.

This clone was picked up one time. V gene TRBV28 combines with J gene TRBJ1-1, with unresolved D. V was pared by 6 bases and J by 8 bases, with 7 bases between. Germline V gene sequence: CDR1 MDHEN, CDR2 SYDVKM. The CDR3 is made up of 10 amino acids. As DNA, the CDR3 is TGTGCCAGCAGACGGGGAGAAGCTTTCTTT. As protein: CASRRGEAFF. The variable domain in full, completed from reference TRBV28 and TRBJ1-1, reads DVKVTQSSRYLVKRTGEKVFLECVQDMDHENMFWYRQDPGLGLRLIYFSYDVKMKEKGDIPEGYSVSREKKERFSLILESASTNQTSMYLCASRRGEAFFGQGTRLTVV.

The chain employs TRBV28 and TRBJ2-1; possibly TRBD1 or TRBD2 for D (5 bases each). The germline V and J ends were trimmed by 6 bases and 13 bases, with 16 bases remaining between them. The CDR3 totals 12 residues. The germline V gene encodes CDR1 MDHEN and CDR2 SYDVKM. CDR3 loop: CASSSPRDGQFF. CDR3 in DNA: TGTGCCAGCAGCTCTCCCCGGGACGGACAGTTCTTC.